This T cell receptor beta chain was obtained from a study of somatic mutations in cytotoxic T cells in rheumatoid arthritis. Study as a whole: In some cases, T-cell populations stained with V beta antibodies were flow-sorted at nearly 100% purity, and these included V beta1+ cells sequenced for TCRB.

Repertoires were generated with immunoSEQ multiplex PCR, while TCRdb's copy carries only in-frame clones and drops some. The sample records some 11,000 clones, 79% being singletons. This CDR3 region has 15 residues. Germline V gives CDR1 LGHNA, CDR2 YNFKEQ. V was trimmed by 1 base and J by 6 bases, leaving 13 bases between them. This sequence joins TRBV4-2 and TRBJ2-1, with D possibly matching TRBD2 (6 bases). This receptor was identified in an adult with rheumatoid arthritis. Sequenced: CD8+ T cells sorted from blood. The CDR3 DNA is TGTGCCAGCAGCCAAGGGCTAGCGAGACTCAATGAGCAGTTCTTC. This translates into CASSQGLARLNEQFF.